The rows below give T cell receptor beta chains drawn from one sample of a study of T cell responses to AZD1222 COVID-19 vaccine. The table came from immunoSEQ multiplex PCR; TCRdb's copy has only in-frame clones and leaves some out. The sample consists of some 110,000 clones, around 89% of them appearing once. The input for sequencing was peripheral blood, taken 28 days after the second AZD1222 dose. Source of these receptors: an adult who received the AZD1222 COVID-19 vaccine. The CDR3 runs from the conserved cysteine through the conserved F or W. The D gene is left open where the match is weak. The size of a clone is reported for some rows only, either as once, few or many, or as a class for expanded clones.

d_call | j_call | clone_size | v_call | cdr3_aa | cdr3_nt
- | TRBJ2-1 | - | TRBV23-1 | CASSQSGIAQYNEQFF | TGCGCCAGCAGTCAATCGGGGATAGCCCAGTACAATGAGCAGTTCTTC
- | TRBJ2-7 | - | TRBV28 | CASSILRTAYEQYF | TGTGCCAGCAGTATCCTAAGGACGGCCTACGAGCAGTACTTC
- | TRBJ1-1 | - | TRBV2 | CASFHDEVNTEAFF | TGTGCCAGCTTTCATGACGAGGTGAACACTGAAGCTTTCTTT
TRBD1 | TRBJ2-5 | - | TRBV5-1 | CASSSSYRGAQETQYF | TGCGCCAGCAGCTCCTCGTACAGGGGGGCCCAAGAGACCCAGTACTTC
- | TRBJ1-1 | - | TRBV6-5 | CASSYRAGLRETEAFF | TGTGCCAGCAGTTACCGCGCAGGGTTAAGGGAGACTGAAGCTTTCTTT
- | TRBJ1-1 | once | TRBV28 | CASSRGFRRDTEAFF | TGTGCCAGCAGTCGAGGGTTCAGGAGGGACACTGAAGCTTTCTTT
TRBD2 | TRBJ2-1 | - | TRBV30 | CAWSTSGRYNEQFF | TGTGCCTGGAGTACTAGCGGAAGATACAATGAGCAGTTCTTC
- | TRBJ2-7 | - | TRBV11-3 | CASSLIGIPSYEQYF | TGTGCCAGCAGCTTAATCGGGATCCCCTCCTACGAGCAGTACTTC
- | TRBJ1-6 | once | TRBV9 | CASSSEGNSPLHF | TGTGCCAGCAGCTCAGAAGGGAATTCACCCCTCCACTTT
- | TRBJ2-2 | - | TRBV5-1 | CASSLWAGIGTGELFF | TGCGCCAGCAGCCTCTGGGCAGGGATAGGAACCGGGGAGCTGTTTTTT
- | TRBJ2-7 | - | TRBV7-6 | CASSLEDGSYEQYF | TGTGCCAGCAGCTTAGAAGACGGTTCCTACGAGCAGTACTTC
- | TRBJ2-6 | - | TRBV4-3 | CASSQGQGSGANVLTF | TGCGCCAGCAGCCAAGGGCAGGGATCTGGGGCCAACGTCCTGACTTTC
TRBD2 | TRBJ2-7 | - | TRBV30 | CAWRLAGLYEQYF | TGTGCCTGGAGGTTAGCGGGGCTATACGAGCAGTACTTC
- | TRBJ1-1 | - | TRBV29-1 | CSGSLMAEAFF | TGCAGCGGATCACTCATGGCTGAAGCTTTCTTT
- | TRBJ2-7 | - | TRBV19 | CASSIPGANYEQYF | TGTGCCAGTAGTATTCCGGGGGCGAACTACGAGCAGTACTTC
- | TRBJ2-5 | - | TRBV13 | CASSFGVWETQYF | TGTGCCAGCAGCTTTGGAGTCTGGGAGACCCAGTACTTC
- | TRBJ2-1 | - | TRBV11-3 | CASSLEVSPENEQFF | TGTGCCAGCAGCTTAGAGGTGTCCCCCGAGAATGAGCAGTTCTTC
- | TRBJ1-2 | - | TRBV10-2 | CASSEVRPGGLYGYTF | TGCGCCAGCAGTGAGGTTCGACCTGGGGGGCTTTATGGCTACACCTTC
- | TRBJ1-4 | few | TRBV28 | CASSPTGSTREKLFF | TGTGCCAGCAGTCCAACCGGGTCAACGAGGGAAAAACTGTTTTTT
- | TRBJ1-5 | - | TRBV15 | CATSREDGYNQPQHF | TGTGCCACCAGCAGAGAGGACGGCTACAATCAGCCCCAGCATTTT
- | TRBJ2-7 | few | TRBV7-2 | CASSSFPGSYEQYF | TGTGCCAGCAGCTCCTTCCCTGGCTCCTACGAGCAGTACTTC
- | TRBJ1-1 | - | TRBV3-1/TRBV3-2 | CASSNQGRGEAFF | TGTGCCAGCAGCAATCAGGGGAGGGGTGAAGCTTTCTTT
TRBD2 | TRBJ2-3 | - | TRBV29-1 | CSVEVSGENTDTQYF | TGCAGCGTTGAGGTTAGCGGGGAAAACACAGATACGCAGTATTTT
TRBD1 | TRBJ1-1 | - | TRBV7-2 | CASSLVLGQGGGTEAFF | TGTGCCAGCAGCTTAGTTCTCGGACAGGGAGGAGGCACTGAAGCTTTCTTT
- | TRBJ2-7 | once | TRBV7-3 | CASSPLGVGEQYF | TGTGCCAGCAGCCCCTTAGGGGTCGGGGAGCAGTACTTC
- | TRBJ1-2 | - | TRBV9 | CASSVNNQTGGGYTF | TGTGCCAGCAGCGTAAATAATCAAACAGGTGGTGGCTACACCTTC
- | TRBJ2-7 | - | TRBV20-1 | CSAIVPGEQYF | TGCAGTGCTATAGTTCCGGGTGAGCAGTACTTC
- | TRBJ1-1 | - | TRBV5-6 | CASSATLGTEAFF | TGTGCCAGCAGCGCAACCTTGGGCACTGAAGCTTTCTTT
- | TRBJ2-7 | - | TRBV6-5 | CASSYSPGPDSYEQYF | TGTGCCAGCAGTTACTCCCCCGGGCCCGACTCCTACGAGCAGTACTTC
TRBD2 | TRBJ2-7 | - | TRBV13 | CASSPPPSGRVYEQYF | TGTGCCAGCAGCCCGCCTCCTAGCGGGAGAGTTTACGAGCAGTACTTC
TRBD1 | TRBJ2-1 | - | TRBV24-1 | CATSDPRDSSYNEQFF | TGTGCCACCTCTGATCCCCGGGACAGCTCCTACAATGAGCAGTTCTTC
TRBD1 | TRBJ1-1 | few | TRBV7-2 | CASSFRQGGALNTEAFF | TGTGCCAGCAGTTTTAGACAGGGTGGGGCCCTGAACACTGAAGCTTTCTTT
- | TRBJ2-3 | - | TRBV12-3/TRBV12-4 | CASSRRRADTQYF | TGTGCCAGCAGTCGGCGACGGGCAGATACGCAGTATTTT
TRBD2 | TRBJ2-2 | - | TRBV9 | CASSARGRGPNTGELFF | TGTGCCAGCAGCGCCCGGGGGAGGGGACCTAACACCGGGGAGCTGTTTTTT
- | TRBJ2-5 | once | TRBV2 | CASILGRGVGYQETQYF | TGTGCCAGCATCCTCGGGCGTGGAGTGGGCTATCAAGAGACCCAGTACTTC
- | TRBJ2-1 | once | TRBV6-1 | CASSDRARFNEQFF | TGTGCCAGCAGTGATCGTGCGCGGTTCAATGAGCAGTTCTTC
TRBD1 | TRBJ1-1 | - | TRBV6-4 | CASSRRQGYTEAFF | TGTGCCAGCAGTAGGAGACAGGGTTACACTGAAGCTTTCTTT
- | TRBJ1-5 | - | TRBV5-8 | CASINQPQHF | TGTGCCAGTATCAATCAGCCCCAGCATTTT
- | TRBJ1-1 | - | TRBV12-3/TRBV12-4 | CASSFSGNTEAFF | TGTGCCAGCAGTTTTTCAGGGAACACTGAAGCTTTCTTT
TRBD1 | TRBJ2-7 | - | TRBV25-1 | CASSRGDRGPYEQYF | TGTGCCAGCAGTAGAGGGGACAGGGGCCCCTACGAGCAGTACTTC
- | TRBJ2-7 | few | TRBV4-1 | CASSQEGKASSYEQYF | TGCGCCAGCAGCCAAGAAGGGAAAGCGAGCTCCTACGAGCAGTACTTC
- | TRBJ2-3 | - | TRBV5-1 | CASSLGVGTDTQYF | TGCGCCAGCAGCTTAGGAGTAGGCACAGATACGCAGTATTTT
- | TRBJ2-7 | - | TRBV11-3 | CASSLPASPNEQYF | TGTGCCAGCAGCTTACCGGCCTCTCCTAACGAGCAGTACTTC
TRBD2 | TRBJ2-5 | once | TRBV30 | CAWSVRLALETQYF | TGTGCCTGGAGTGTACGACTAGCGTTGGAGACCCAGTACTTC
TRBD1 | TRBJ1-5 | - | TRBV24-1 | CATSDWTGESNQPQHF | TGTGCCACCAGTGATTGGACAGGGGAGAGCAATCAGCCCCAGCATTTT